Following are 21 T cell receptor gamma chains from one sample sequenced in a study of gamma-delta chains in newborns, infants, children. TCRdb re-called the reads via CATT. Seen here are roughly 1,700 gamma-chain clones, 68% observed once, and the top ten hold about 23%. The sample consisted of blood. Receptors were obtained from a child who was a newborn, infant or young child, either healthy, febrile or measles-vaccinated (not recorded which).

On this clone itself: Within the sample, other DNA sequences also encode this same CDR3. No J gene call was made, and the V gene is TRGV9. Germline-derived CDR1 and CDR2 are GITISATS and ISYDGTV (reference sequence). The CDR3 runs to 16 residues. The CDR3 spells CALWEVTELGKKIKVF. As DNA, the CDR3 is TGTGCCTTGTGGGAGGTGACGGAGTTGGGCAAAAAAATAAAGGTATTT.

A note on this clone: The same CDR3 is also encoded by other DNA sequences in this sample. CDR3 DNA: TGTGCCTTGTGGGAGGTGCACTTAGAGTTGGGCAAAAAAATCAAGGTATTT. Protein: CALWEVHLELGKKIKVF. The genes are TRGV9 and TRGJP. As TCRdb names no J gene, one was assigned here on the basis of a DNA match to germline. The CDR3 contains 17 residues. Losses at the gene ends were 0 bases for V and 6 bases for J; bases not matched to a gene: 5. Germline V gene lookup returns CDR1 GITISATS and CDR2 ISYDGTV (reference sequence).

As regards this clone: The identical CDR3 is also encoded by other nucleotide sequences in the sample. The chain couples TRGV9 to TRGJP. Here the J gene came from matching the DNA to germline, since TCRdb omits it. The CDR3 has 17 amino acids. J was trimmed by 6 bases and V by 0 bases; bases with no gene match: 5. Per germline, CDR1 GITISATS and CDR2 ISYDGTV (reference sequence). Written as DNA, the CDR3 is TGTGCCTTGTGGGAGGTGCATTTAGAGTTGGGCAAAAAAATCAAGGTATTT. Translating it yields CALWEVHLELGKKIKVF.

The J gene has no call, while the V gene is TRGV4. The CDR3 contains 11 residues. Germline CDR1 reads EGSTGY; CDR2 reads YDSYTSSV. CDR3 sequence: CATWDAYNKLF. The CDR3 region has the DNA TGTGCCACCTGGGATGCCTATAACAAACTCTTT.

The chain links TRGV9 to TRGJP. TCRdb lists no J gene, so it was determined here by aligning the DNA to germline. The CDR3 length is 17 residues. Looked up from germline, CDR1 is GITISATS and CDR2 is ISYDGTV (reference sequence). With 1 base clipped from V and 7 bases from J, the junction kept 7 bases outside the gene matches. As DNA, the CDR3 is TGTGCCTTGTGGGAGGTACCCACGGAGTTGGGCAAAAAAATCAAGGTATTT. It translates to CALWEVPTELGKKIKVF.

V and J are TRGV9 and TRGJP. Here the J gene came from matching the DNA to germline, since TCRdb omits it. Germline V lookup: CDR1 GITISATS, CDR2 ISYDGTV (reference sequence). The junction had 12 bases not matched to a gene; V was cut back by 0 bases and J by 7 bases. The CDR3 spans 19 residues. The CDR3 sequence is CALWEVRGSNELGKKIKVF. As DNA, the CDR3 is TGTGCCTTGTGGGAGGTGCGGGGGTCTAACGAGTTGGGCAAAAAAATCAAGGTATTT.

Concerning this clone itself: One junction end does not reproduce the germline sequence, and a read error may be involved. This sequence joins TRGV9 and TRGJP. The J gene is not listed in TCRdb, so it was assigned here from a DNA match to germline. Germline CDR1 GITISATS, CDR2 ISYDGTV (reference sequence). The CDR3 has 18 amino acids. CDR3 sequence: CALWEVQDGELGKKIKVF. CDR3 DNA: TGTGCCCTGTGGGAGGTGCAGGATGGGGAGTTGGGCAAAAAAATCAAGGTATTT.

As regards this clone: In the same sample, other DNA sequences code for this CDR3. V is TRGV9 and J is TRGJP. Assignment of the J gene here rests on matching the DNA to germline, because TCRdb gives none. Germline CDR1 reads GITISATS; CDR2 reads ISYDGTV (reference sequence). CDR3 length: 17 residues. Trimming took 0 bases from V and 5 from J; bases not matched to a gene: 4. The CDR3 here is CALWEVREELGKKIKVF. In nucleotides, the CDR3 is TGTGCCTTGTGGGAGGTGCGAGAAGAGTTGGGCAAAAAAATCAAGGTATTT.

Of note for this clone: A clone one base away is much larger, so this may be a read error. This sequence joins TRGV9 and TRGJP. TCRdb leaves out the J gene; it was filled in here by matching the DNA to germline. The V segment lost 0 bases and the J segment 9 bases; nucleotides outside the gene matches: 8. The germline V gene has CDR1 GITISATS and CDR2 ISYDGTV (reference sequence). The CDR3 is 17 residues long. Here the CDR3 reads CALWEVQGVLGKKIKVF. The CDR3 bases are TGTGCCTTGTGGGAGGTGCAGGGGGTGTTGGGCAAAAAAATCAAGGTATTT.

Regarding this clone: The same CDR3 can be traced to other DNA sequences in this sample. This rearrangement joins TRGV9 to TRGJP. The J gene was missing in TCRdb and was found by matching the end of the DNA to germline. Per germline, CDR1 GITISATS and CDR2 ISYDGTV (reference sequence). The CDR3 length is 17 residues. V lost 0 bases and J lost 9; bases outside the gene matches: 8. The CDR3 DNA follows: TGTGCCTTGTGGGAGGTGCAAGAGGGGTTGGGCAAAAAAATCAAGGTATTT. Protein product: CALWEVQEGLGKKIKVF.

A word on this clone: Other DNA sequences in the same sample also yield this CDR3. The rearrangement links TRGV9 to TRGJP. TCRdb leaves out the J gene; it was filled in here by matching the DNA to germline. The CDR3 consists of 17 residues. V gave up 0 bases and J gave up 4 bases; unmatched junction bases: 3. Germline CDR1 and CDR2: GITISATS and ISYDGTV (reference sequence). The CDR3 region is CALWEVLQELGKKIKVF. The CDR3 DNA reads TGTGCCTTGTGGGAGGTGCTTCAAGAGTTGGGCAAAAAAATCAAGGTATTT.

The chain has TRGV5 and TRGJ1 or TRGJ2. The J gene, left out of TCRdb, was set here by checking the DNA against germline. The CDR3 covers 12 residues. Looked up from germline, CDR1 is VINAFY and CDR2 is YDVSNSKD. Germline trimming cut 5 bases from V and 8 bases from J; bases unmatched to any gene: 9. For the CDR3, the DNA is TGTGCCACCTGGGCCCTGCCCCATAAGAAACTCTTT. Protein: CATWALPHKKLF.

The V and J genes are TRGV9 and TRGJP. No J segment appears in TCRdb, so it was assigned here by matching the sequence to germline. The trim removed 1 base at V and 7 bases at J, leaving 7 bases unmatched. Germline lookup yields CDR1 GITISATS and CDR2 ISYDGTV (reference sequence). CDR3 length: 17 amino acids. This CDR3 reads CALWEVRWELGKKIKVF. The CDR3 DNA is TGTGCCTTGTGGGAGGTCCGTTGGGAGTTGGGCAAAAAAATCAAGGTATTT.

This chain uses TRGV9 with TRGJP1. TCRdb supplies no J gene; here it was assigned by aligning the nucleotide sequence to germline. This CDR3 comprises 15 residues. Germline-derived CDR1 and CDR2 are GITISATS and ISYDGTV (reference sequence). The V segment lost 0 bases and the J segment 4 bases; nucleotides outside the gene matches: 5. CDR3 nucleotides: TGTGCCTTGTGGGAGGTGCAGGACACTGGTTGGTTCAAGATATTT. It translates to CALWEVQDTGWFKIF.

Notes on this clone: The junction departs from germline at one end; a sequencing error may be responsible. The V call is TRGV9, the J call TRGJP. Since TCRdb gives no J gene, matching the DNA to germline was used here to assign it. In germline, CDR1 is GITISATS, CDR2 ISYDGTV (reference sequence). This CDR3 region has 17 residues. The CDR3 reads CALWEVRRELGKKSKVF. CDR3 DNA sequence: TGTGCCTTGTGGGAGGTGCGCCGGGAGTTGGGCAAAAAAAGCAAGGTATTT.

As to this clone: Its ends do not fully match the called genes, so a read error is possible. Other DNA sequences in the sample encode the same CDR3. The chain is built from TRGV9 and TRGJP. Because TCRdb records no J gene, it was assigned here through a match of the DNA to germline. The CDR3 contains 17 residues. Germline values: CDR1 GITISATS, CDR2 ISYDGTV (reference sequence). The CDR3 spells CALWENPPELGKKIKVF. DNA for the CDR3: TGTGCCCTGTGGGAGAACCCCCCCGAGTTGGGCAAAAAAATCAAGGTATTT.

J is TRGJP2 and V is TRGV3. Here the J gene was assigned by germline matching of the DNA, as TCRdb has none. The CDR3 extends over 13 amino acids. CDR1 is VTNTFY, CDR2 YDVSTARD, per germline (reference sequence). J gave up 8 bases and V 0 bases, and 3 bases lay outside the gene matches. The CDR3 sequence: CATWDRRDWIKTF. The CDR3 bases are TGTGCCACCTGGGACAGGAGGGATTGGATCAAGACGTTT.

This clone was counted between two and nine times. As DNA, the CDR3 is TGTGCCACCTGGGACGAACAGTATAAGAAACTCTTT. Translating it yields CATWDEQYKKLF. The V call is TRGV2, the J call TRGJ1 or TRGJ2. With V trimmed by 2 bases and J by 7 bases, 5 bases remained unmatched. CDR1 is EGSNGY and CDR2 is YDSYNSKV in the germline V gene. This CDR3 is 12 amino acids long.

V is TRGV9 and J is TRGJP. The J gene was not available in TCRdb and was assigned here by matching the DNA to germline segments. V lost 5 bases and J lost 8; bases outside the gene matches: 6. In germline, CDR1 is GITISATS, CDR2 ISYDGTV (reference sequence). The CDR3 has 15 amino acids. CDR3 residues: CALWGTQLGKKIKVF. CDR3 bases: TGTGCCTTGTGGGGGACTCAGTTGGGCAAAAAAATCAAGGTATTT.

This chain joins TRGV9 and TRGJP. Since TCRdb gives no J gene, matching the DNA to germline was used here to assign it. After removal of 3 bases from V and 7 bases from J, the junction contained 9 bases not matched to a gene. This CDR3 region has 17 residues. Germline CDR1 is GITISATS and CDR2 is ISYDGTV (reference sequence). CDR3 nucleotide sequence: TGTGCCTTGTGGGAGCACCCGGGGGAGTTGGGCAAAAAAATCAAGGTATTT. This sequence encodes CALWEHPGELGKKIKVF.

The chain combines TRGV3 with TRGJ1 or TRGJ2. The J gene was missing in TCRdb and was found by matching the end of the DNA to germline. Trimming at V came to 3 bases and at J to 5 bases, leaving 7 bases not matched to a gene. Germline V gene lookup returns CDR1 VTNTFY and CDR2 YDVSTARD (reference sequence). This CDR3 has 13 amino acids. DNA for the CDR3: TGTGCCACCTGGGACTCGGAGGATTATAAGAAACTCTTT. The encoded protein is CATWDSEDYKKLF.